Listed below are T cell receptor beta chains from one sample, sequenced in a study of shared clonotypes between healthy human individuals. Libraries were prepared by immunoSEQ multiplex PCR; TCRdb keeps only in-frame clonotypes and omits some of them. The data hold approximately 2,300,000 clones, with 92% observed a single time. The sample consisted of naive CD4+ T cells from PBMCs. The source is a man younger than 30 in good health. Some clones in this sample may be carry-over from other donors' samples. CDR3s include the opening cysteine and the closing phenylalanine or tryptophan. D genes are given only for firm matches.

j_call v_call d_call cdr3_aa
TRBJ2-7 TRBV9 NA CASSGRWGHLDF
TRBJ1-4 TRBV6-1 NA CASSGGGLGTNEKLFF
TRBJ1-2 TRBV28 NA CASRGGISYYTF
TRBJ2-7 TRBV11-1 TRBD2 CASSSSGSSYEQYF
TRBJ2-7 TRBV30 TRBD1 CAWSSLKDRPTYEQYF
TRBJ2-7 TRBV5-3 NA CARSKVPYEQYF
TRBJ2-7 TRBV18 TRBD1 CASSSNRGNYEQYF
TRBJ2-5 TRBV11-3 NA CASSLGTTEETQYF
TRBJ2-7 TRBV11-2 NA CASSLGASSSYEQYF
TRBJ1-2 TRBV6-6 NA CASSYSAGPHYGYTF
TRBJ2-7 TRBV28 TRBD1 CASRRQGASEQYF